This TCR beta chain was recovered during a study of T cell responses to AZD1222 COVID-19 vaccine (TCRdb year 2021). Notes on the research overall: AZD1222 recipients with second doses at about 4 weeks or about 12 weeks were pooled, because spike-specific TCR depth and breadth did not differ between schedules. TCR sequencing was performed for approximately 240 trial participants, of whom roughly 200 were given two doses of AZD1222 and about 25 were given two doses of MenACWY control vaccine. Enrollment into the trials was organized by age into subgroups of 18-55, 56-69 and 70-plus years, and those subgroups contained around 150, 28 and 57 TCR-sequenced participants, respectively. The research as a whole found: Conclusions about previously exposed vaccinees were limited because only six AZD1222 recipients were SARS-CoV-2 seropositive at baseline. Epitopes outside the regions mutated in the B.1.351 and B.1.1.7 variants were reportedly recognized by nearly half of the unique spike-specific TCRs. After two AZD1222 doses, spike-specific TCR breadth and depth were significantly higher than at day 0 and than in MenACWY recipients. The whole spike protein was spanned by vaccine-associated CD4 TCRs, and dominant responses were seen in regions 160-218 and 743-854. Because no day 14 peak-response samples were available, repertoires were characterized only after the peak T cell response. Participants were mostly white British and included more females than males, and it was suggested by the authors that clonal diversity may have been underestimated. In the small 56-69-year group, the increase in depth fell short of significance, most likely because of low power.

The CDR3 regions of human TCRbeta chains were analyzed by immunosequencing. The authors processed their data as follows. TCRs in the repertoires were compared against a reference library of SARS-CoV-2-specific TCRs that had been generated with the MIRA antigen-specificity platform. Breadth meant the fraction of unique TCRs that were SARS-CoV-2-associated, whereas depth meant the fraction of total T cells that were SARS-CoV-2-associated. Each spike-specific TCR was assigned to its reactive spike region and to a CD4 or CD8 class using the MIRA data. Log10-transformed breadth and depth values were compared by one-way ANOVA with Sidak's multiple comparisons tests. Imported from immuneACCESS, the table was reduced by TCRdb to in-frame sequences with V and J called. These copies leave out some clones; in studies compared against another copy, an unresolved V gene accounts for under half, and the cause of the remainder is not known. The V and J calls and clone size were taken over from that table, and D and trimming were inferred from the DNA. The sample profile shows around 150,000 clones; about 95% of them were found once. The ten largest account for 1.3% of the sample.

Reading the label with the study, this specimen's time point is: baseline before first vaccination. Vaccinee samples were obtained from the UK trials COV001 and COV002, which included a single-blind randomized controlled phase 2/3 trial of AZD1222 (ChAdOx1 nCoV-19) in healthy adults. For TCRbeta chain sequencing, PBMC samples were collected from trial participants at day 0 and at day 28 after the second dose. Trimming removed 2 bases from V and 2 bases from J, leaving 29 bases between the germline ends. CDR1 and CDR2, looked up from the germline V gene, are SGHRS and YFSETQ. From the cysteine up to the phenylalanine, the CDR3 has a length of 21 residues. The DNA shown is the 63-base CDR3, in frame from base 1. In regard to this clone: Its antigen specificity is not known. Base qualities are missing; no much larger clone stands one base away.

The sequencing here drew on peripheral blood, taken on day 0 of AZD1222 vaccination. In this chain, TRBV5-1 is recombined with TRBJ2-1, and TRBD2 may be the D gene, going by 10 matching bases. The TCR originated in an adult in good health. The CDR3 region reads CASSFIPPGTGTSVPYNEQFF. In nucleotide form, the sequence is TGCGCCAGCAGCTTCATTCCCCCGGGGACAGGGACTAGCGTTCCCTACAATGAGCAGTTCTTC.